The 25 T cell receptor beta chains below come from one sample, sequenced in a study of metastatic and nonmetastatic thyroid tumors. Treatment of any kind had been given to no patient before thyroid surgery. TCRdb re-called clones from the PCR reads using MiXCR. The sample consists of roughly 20,000 clones, approximately 17% of them appearing once. The sequencing input was blood. Receptors originate from a male donor with papillary thyroid cancer or a benign thyroid nodule (not recorded which). Some clones in this sample may be carry-over from other donors' samples.

The chain employs TRBV12-3 or TRBV12-4 and TRBJ1-1, with D tentatively TRBD1 (6 bases). Between the trimmed V and J ends, which lost 5 bases and 2 bases, there was a span of 15 bases. The CDR3 is made up of 15 amino acids. Here the CDR3 reads CASSPHTDRNTEAFF. The CDR3 DNA sequence: TGTGCCAGCAGTCCCCACACGGACAGAAACACTGAAGCTTTCTTT.

A few counts support this clone. The chain is built from TRBV9 and TRBJ2-7, with a possible D match to TRBD1 (5 bases). Looked up from germline, CDR1 is SGDLS and CDR2 is YYNGEE. Trimming stripped 0 bases from V and 4 bases from J, with 11 bases between. The CDR3 is 14 residues long. DNA for the CDR3: TGTGCCAGCAGCGTAGATTTAGGGGAATACGAGCAGTACTTC. Its translation is CASSVDLGEYEQYF.

The CDR3 region has the DNA TGCGCCAGCAGCTTGGACAGGGGGCACGAGACCCAGTACTTC. This translates into CASSLDRGHETQYF. The chain links TRBV5-1 to TRBJ2-5, with 9 bases matching TRBD1. V dropped 0 bases and J dropped 5; count of bases not matched to a gene: 2. In germline, CDR1 is SGHRS, CDR2 YFSETQ. This CDR3 has 14 amino acids.

This clone has a count of ten or more. The chain links TRBV18 to TRBJ1-1; no clear D. Germline V gives CDR1 KGHSH, CDR2 LQKENI. Deletions cut 5 bases from V and 1 base from J, with 8 bases between. This CDR3 spans 13 amino acids. This chain's CDR3 is CASSVRQNTEAFF. In DNA form, the CDR3 reads TGTGCCAGCTCAGTAAGACAGAACACTGAAGCTTTCTTT.

V usage is TRBV9 and J usage is TRBJ1-2, with D unresolved. Germline-derived CDR1 and CDR2 are SGDLS and YYNGEE. CDR3 size: 14 residues. Trimming removed 1 base at V and 0 bases at J, with 7 bases between. The CDR3 nucleotides read TGTGCCAGCAGCGTACAGGCCTCTAACTATGGCTACACCTTC. It specifies CASSVQASNYGYTF.

The chain combines TRBV6-2 or TRBV6-3 with TRBJ2-2; a possible D gene is TRBD2 (6 bases). The V end was cut by 6 bases, the J end by 3 bases, with 14 bases between. The germline CDR1 and CDR2 sequences are MNHEY and SVGEGT. This CDR3 is built from 15 residues. CDR3 nucleotides: TGTGCCAGCAGCTACATTCGGGACTACACCGGGGAGCTGTTTTTT. It is translated as CASSYIRDYTGELFF.

Many counts were recorded for this clone. The genes are TRBV2 and TRBJ2-1; 9 nucleotides align to TRBD2. The germline V gene encodes CDR1 SNHLY and CDR2 FYNNEI. J was trimmed by 10 bases and V by 7 bases; bases with no gene match: 11. The CDR3 is 14 amino acids. In nucleotides, the CDR3 is TGTGCCAGCAAGGCGATAGCGGGAGTGGACGAGCAGTTCTTC. Its protein is CASKAIAGVDEQFF.

This clone was found a few times. Given a much more abundant clone one base away, this may be a read error. The sample has other DNA sequences that encode this CDR3 too. The gene calls are TRBV20-1 and TRBJ2-7; TRBD2 agrees at 9 bases. This CDR3 has 14 residues. Germline values: CDR1 DFQATT, CDR2 SNEGSKA (reference sequence). CDR3 nucleotide sequence: TGCAGTGCTAGGCGGGGGACTAGCTCCTACGAGCAGTGCTTC. This translates into CSARRGTSSYEQCF.

This clone has ten or more counts. The gene calls are TRBV10-3 and TRBJ2-7; D possibly matches TRBD1 or TRBD2 (5 bases each). Germline CDR1 reads ENHRY; CDR2 reads SYGVKD. The length of the CDR3 is 13 residues. The V gene lost 6 bases and the J gene lost 0 bases, with 9 bases spanning the gap. CDR3 amino acids: CAISRDASYEQYF. As DNA, the CDR3 is TGTGCCATCAGCCGGGACGCCTCCTACGAGCAGTACTTC.

Relative to its sample, this clone is medium-sized. V is TRBV11-2 and J is TRBJ1-6, with D hard to call. Looked up from germline, CDR1 is SGHAT and CDR2 is FQNNGV. Trimming stripped 6 bases from V and 10 bases from J, with 13 bases between. This CDR3 contains 13 residues. The CDR3 reads CASSRAVGSPLHF. In DNA, the CDR3 is TGTGCCAGCAGTCGGGCAGTAGGCTCACCCCTCCACTTT.

By sample share, this clone is medium-sized (0.01 to 0.1%). The chain couples TRBV4-3 to TRBJ2-4; 9 bases match TRBD2. The CDR3 is made up of 19 amino acids. Germline V gene data show CDR1 as LGHNA and CDR2 as YSLEER. J gave up 0 bases and V 0 bases, and 9 bases lay outside the gene matches. In DNA, the CDR3 is TGCGCCAGCAGCCAAGAGGGTAGCGGGAGATCCTCAGCCAAAAACATTCAGTACTTC. Amino acid sequence: CASSQEGSGRSSAKNIQYF.

This clone was counted at least ten times. V is TRBV27 and J is TRBJ2-1; D is unclear. In germline, CDR1 is MNHEY, CDR2 SMNVEV (reference sequence). Trimming stripped 6 bases from V and 9 bases from J, with 12 bases between. This CDR3 has 12 residues. DNA of the CDR3: TGTGCCAGCAGCCAGACCGGCATTGAGCAGTTCTTC. Protein sequence: CASSQTGIEQFF.

In regard to this clone: Germline and junction disagree at one end, which may indicate a read error. This rearrangement joins TRBV3-1 to TRBJ2-4, with a possible D match to TRBD2 (5 bases). The germline V gene has CDR1 LGHDT and CDR2 YNNKEL (reference sequence). The CDR3 has 11 residues. The CDR3 nucleotides read TGTGCCAGCAGCCTTAATAGCGTGCACTTCTTC. Its translation: CASSLNSVHFF. Full variable domain (remainder filled in from reference TRBV3-1 and TRBJ2-4): DTAVSQTPKYLVTQMGNDKSIKCEQNLGHDTMYWYKQDSKKFLKIMFSYNNKELIINETVPNRFSPKSPDKAHLNLHINSLELGDSAVYFCASSLNSVHFFGAGTRLSVL.

This clone showed up many times. This rearrangement joins TRBV29-1 to TRBJ2-1; D is unresolved. The CDR3 covers 13 residues. V was shortened by 0 bases and J by 4 bases, with 7 bases between the two germline ends. The germline CDR1 and CDR2 sequences are SQVTM and ANQGSEA. CDR3 region: CSVEDWQYNEQFF. DNA for the CDR3: TGCAGCGTTGAAGATTGGCAATACAATGAGCAGTTCTTC.

This clone was counted many times. This chain connects TRBV27 to TRBJ1-1; D might be TRBD1 (6 bases). Germline CDR1 is MNHEY and CDR2 is SMNVEV (reference sequence). The CDR3 runs to 14 residues. Trimming stripped 6 bases from V and 1 base from J, with 12 bases between. CDR3: CASSTGWENTEAFF. Here the CDR3 DNA reads TGTGCCAGCAGCACAGGGTGGGAGAACACTGAAGCTTTCTTT.

The sample holds a few counts of this clone. The junction does not match germline at one end; this may be a read error. The V gene is TRBV28, the J gene TRBJ2-7; no clear D. Germline V gene lookup returns CDR1 MDHEN and CDR2 SYDVKM. The CDR3 runs 13 residues. This chain's CDR3 is CASSFVSSYEHYF. The CDR3 nucleotides read TGTGCCAGCAGTTTTGTGTCGTCCTACGAGCATTACTTC.

This clone occurred many times. The chain carries TRBV24-1 and TRBJ2-1, with 8 bases matching TRBD2. V was pared by 10 bases and J by 9 bases, with 13 bases of the junction left unmatched. This CDR3 contains 14 residues. CDR1 is KGHDR and CDR2 is SFDVKD in the germline V gene. Here the CDR3 reads CATARGAGGPEQFF. CDR3 coding DNA: TGTGCCACTGCGAGGGGGGCGGGAGGCCCTGAGCAGTTCTTC.

This clone appeared once. The V and J genes are TRBV20-1 and TRBJ2-7; 7 bases agree with TRBD2. Trimming at V came to 1 base and at J to 3 bases, leaving 9 bases not matched to a gene. This CDR3 is 15 amino acids long. Germline V lookup: CDR1 DFQATT, CDR2 SNEGSKA (reference sequence). As DNA, the CDR3 is TGCAGTGCTAGAGGGCGGGAGCAGGGAAACTACGAGCAGTACTTC. It specifies CSARGREQGNYEQYF.

This clone was seen ten or more times. The J gene is TRBJ1-6, the V gene TRBV10-2; no definite D call. Germline V gene sequence: CDR1 WSHSY, CDR2 SAAADI. The ends were cut back, 3 bases at V and 10 bases at J, with 13 bases in the middle. The CDR3 is 14 amino acids. In nucleotides, the CDR3 is TGCGCCAGCAGTGATCAGGATTTGGACTCACCCCTCCACTTT. Its protein is CASSDQDLDSPLHF.

This clone has ten or more counts. V is TRBV19 and J is TRBJ2-2, with D uncertain. CDR1 and CDR2 (germline): LNHDA, SQIVND (reference sequence). Trimming cost V 5 bases and J 8 bases, with 9 bases left between them. This CDR3 contains 12 residues. In nucleotides, the CDR3 is TGTGCCAGTAGTCTCCCGTGGGGGGAGCTGTTTTTT. Translating gives CASSLPWGELFF.

This clone is medium-sized (0.01 to 0.1%). This chain links TRBV28 with TRBJ1-5; no clear D gene. The CDR3 extends over 14 amino acids. Germline V CDR1 and CDR2: MDHEN, SYDVKM. Between the trimmed V and J ends, which lost 3 bases and 4 bases, there was a span of 10 bases. CDR3 DNA: TGTGCCAGCAGTTTTGGGGATGGGAATCAGCCCCAGCATTTT. Translated: CASSFGDGNQPQHF.

This clone has a count of ten or more. CDR3 in amino acids: CSVIPRPSGHNEQFF. As DNA, the CDR3 is TGCAGCGTGATACCTCGGCCTAGCGGACACAATGAGCAGTTCTTC. The V gene is TRBV29-1, the J gene TRBJ2-1; 7 bases map to TRBD2. The germline gives CDR1 SQVTM, CDR2 ANQGSEA. This CDR3 contains 15 residues. V lost 6 bases, J lost 5 bases, and 13 bases stayed unmatched.

In this sample, this clone is large. This chain uses TRBV3-1 with TRBJ1-5, with D perhaps TRBD1 (6 bases). V lost 2 bases to trimming and J lost 5 bases, with 16 bases between them. CDR3 length equals 16 residues. Germline CDR1 LGHDT, CDR2 YNNKEL (reference sequence). The CDR3, as DNA: TGTGCCAGCAGCCAATGGGGAGGGGGAGATCATCAGCCCCAGCATTTT. This sequence encodes CASSQWGGGDHQPQHF. Full variable domain (missing parts from reference TRBV3-1 and TRBJ1-5): DTAVSQTPKYLVTQMGNDKSIKCEQNLGHDTMYWYKQDSKKFLKIMFSYNNKELIINETVPNRFSPKSPDKAHLNLHINSLELGDSAVYFCASSQWGGGDHQPQHFGDGTRLSIL.

At least ten counts were recorded for this clone. The chain uses TRBV6-1 and TRBJ1-1; a weak D match, TRBD1 (5 bases). Trimming pared 5 bases from V and 0 bases from J, leaving 13 bases between. From germline, CDR1 is MNHNS and CDR2 SASEGT. The CDR3 length is 15 residues. CDR3: CASSSGMGLNTEAFF. In DNA form, the CDR3 reads TGTGCCAGCAGTTCGGGAATGGGGCTGAACACTGAAGCTTTCTTT.

Worth noting for this clone: One junction end does not reproduce the germline sequence, and a read error may be involved. V gene TRBV6-4 combines with J gene TRBJ2-3, with D unclear. CDR3 size: 15 residues. From germline, CDR1 is MRHNA and CDR2 SNTAGT. CDR3 loop: CASSYSSGSTDTQYF. The CDR3 DNA reads TGTGCCAGCAGTTACTCGAGTGGGAGCACAGATACGCAGTATTTT.